A single T cell receptor beta chain is shown here with its context. The antigen is not known. CDR1 and CDR2 (germline): SEHNR, FQNEAQ (reference sequence). CDR3 length equals 14 residues. This entry comes from a study of CXCR3-negative and CXCR3-positive naive CD8 T cells. General study points: Relative to memory CD8+ cells, whose diversity was much lower, both naive subsets had comparably high diversity. Unlike memory cells, which differed, naive CXCR3-negative and CXCR3-positive cells had similar TRBV-TRBJ usage.

Libraries were UMI-labeled 5' RACE TRB cDNA. TCRdb re-called the 5' RACE reads, yielding one record per CDR3 amino acid sequence without DNA. The sample table includes 60,000 or so distinct CDR3 sequences. The sequencing sample was made of memory CD8+ T cells from blood. The source of this sequence is a human donor in good health. Some clones in this sample may be carry-over from other donors' samples. The gene calls are TRBV7-9 and TRBJ2-1. CDR3 sequence: CASSLEEHYNEQFF. The full variable domain, rest sourced from reference TRBV7-9 and TRBJ2-1, is DTGVSQNPRHKITKRGQNVTFRCDPISEHNRLYWYRQTLGQGPEFLTYFQNEAQLEKSRLLSDRFSAERPKGSFSTLEIQRTEQGDSAMYLCASSLEEHYNEQFFGPGTRLTVL.